The 30 T cell receptor beta chains below come from one sample, sequenced in a study of blood T cell repertoires in COVID-19. The protocol was immunoSEQ multiplex PCR, while the TCRdb copy is restricted to in-frame clones and leaves out a portion. This table has about 170,000 clones, roughly 84% appearing once. The sample taken for sequencing was peripheral blood. The receptors were gathered from an elderly man with COVID-19, enrolled during active disease.

For this clone: A read error may produce the germline difference seen at one junction end. Other DNA sequences in the same sample also yield this CDR3. The V gene is TRBV11-2, the J gene TRBJ1-5; D remains unclear. The CDR3 length is 13 residues. The V gene's germline CDR1 is SGHAT and CDR2 FQNNGV. The CDR3 sequence is CASSLDRLQPQHF. For the CDR3, the DNA is TGTGCCAGCAGCTTAGACAGGTTGCAGCCCCAGCACTTT.

The chain uses TRBV12-3 or TRBV12-4 and TRBJ2-7; 7 positions agree with TRBD2. V lost 4 bases to trimming and J lost 6 bases; unmatched junction nucleotides: 3. The CDR3 runs 12 residues. CDR3 amino acids: CASSWREGEQYF. CDR3 sequence (DNA): TGTGCCAGCAGTTGGAGGGAGGGCGAGCAGTACTTC.

V and J are TRBV19 and TRBJ1-5; TRBD1 matches 7 bases. Germline V lookup: CDR1 LNHDA, CDR2 SQIVND (reference sequence). V gave up 4 bases and J gave up 3 bases; unmatched junction bases: 9. CDR3 size: 16 residues. The CDR3 is CASSTRRDSTNQPQHF. In DNA form, the CDR3 reads TGTGCCAGTAGTACCCGGCGGGACAGCACCAATCAGCCCCAGCATTTT.

This clone appeared once. CDR3: CAISDRGSNQPQHF. The CDR3 DNA reads TGTGCCATCAGTGACAGGGGCAGCAATCAGCCCCAGCATTTT. The chain employs TRBV10-3 and TRBJ1-5; D perhaps matches TRBD1 (6 bases). The CDR3 is 14 amino acids. Germline V gene lookup returns CDR1 ENHRY and CDR2 SYGVKD. V was trimmed by 3 bases and J by 1 base, leaving 7 bases between them.

This clone appeared a few times. CDR3 in amino acids: CASSKITEGQGRQPQHF. CDR3 sequence (DNA): TGTGCCAGCAGCAAGATCACGGAAGGACAGGGGCGGCAGCCCCAGCATTTT. This rearrangement joins TRBV5-6 to TRBJ1-5; the match to TRBD1 covers 9 bases. The CDR3 totals 17 residues. CDR1 and CDR2 from the germline V gene are SGHDT and YYEEEE. J gave up 7 bases and V 4 bases, and 15 bases lay outside the gene matches.

The rearrangement joins TRBV12-3 or TRBV12-4 to TRBJ1-2, with D unresolved. V was pared by 7 bases and J by 11 bases, with 17 bases between. This CDR3 is built from 12 residues. The CDR3 sequence is CASTPFFPGYTF. CDR3 bases: TGTGCCAGCACTCCTTTTTTTCCCGGGTACACCTTC.

This chain connects TRBV5-1 to TRBJ1-5; a possible D gene is TRBD1 (5 bases). The V end was cut by 0 bases, the J end by 9 bases, with 10 bases between. Germline lookup yields CDR1 SGHRS and CDR2 YFSETQ. The CDR3 contains 13 residues. The CDR3 region is CASSLEGEGPQHF. CDR3 nucleotide sequence: TGCGCCAGCAGCTTGGAAGGGGAGGGGCCCCAGCATTTT.

The chain combines TRBV6-1 with TRBJ2-3; 12 bases are shared with TRBD2. There are 17 residues in the CDR3. CDR1 and CDR2 (germline): MNHNS, SASEGT. The J segment lost 0 bases and the V segment lost 4 bases, leaving 5 bases of the junction unmatched. CDR3 region: CASSVTSGGYSTDTQYF. For the CDR3, the DNA is TGTGCCAGCAGTGTGACTAGCGGGGGTTATAGCACAGATACGCAGTATTTT.

The V call is TRBV5-1, the J call TRBJ1-2, with 8 bases fitting TRBD1. Trimming removed 7 bases from V and 8 bases from J; junction bases left unmatched: 16. CDR1 SGHRS and CDR2 YFSETQ come from the germline V gene. The CDR3 spans 15 residues. The CDR3 bases are TGCGCCAGCGGGCCATCTTTAGTAGACAGGGGAGGCTACACCTTC. Translation gives CASGPSLVDRGGYTF. The full variable domain, rest sourced from reference TRBV5-1 and TRBJ1-2, is KAGVTQTPRYLIKTRGQQVTLSCSPISGHRSVSWYQQTPGQGLQFLFEYFSETQRNKGNFPGRFSGRQFSNSRSEMNVSTLELGDSALYLCASGPSLVDRGGYTFGSGTRLTVV.

The chain has TRBV11-3 and TRBJ1-1; D remains unclear. CDR3 length: 12 residues. Germline CDR1 is SGHNT and CDR2 is YENEEA. Trimming shortened V by 5 bases and J by 3 bases, and 7 bases separated the two germline ends. The CDR3 is CASSHRDTEAFF. The CDR3 DNA reads as TGTGCCAGCAGCCATCGAGACACTGAAGCTTTCTTT.

The chain combines TRBV2 with TRBJ1-5; TRBD1 is a possible D gene (6 bases). The CDR3 is made up of 15 amino acids. Trimming shortened V by 5 bases and J by 1 base, and 12 bases separated the two germline ends. The germline V gene encodes CDR1 SNHLY and CDR2 FYNNEI. The CDR3 sequence is CASSTTGFSNQPQHF. The CDR3 bases are TGTGCCAGCAGTACTACAGGGTTCAGCAATCAGCCCCAGCATTTT.

The rearrangement links TRBV4-3 to TRBJ2-2; a weak D match, TRBD1 (5 bases). This CDR3 has 16 residues. CDR1 is LGHNA and CDR2 is YSLEER in the germline V gene. V lost 1 base, J lost 7 bases, and 16 bases lay in between. CDR3 residues: CASSQVPGWMGGELFF. In nucleotides, the CDR3 is TGCGCCAGCAGCCAAGTGCCAGGGTGGATGGGCGGGGAGCTGTTTTTT.

The chain employs TRBV7-9 and TRBJ2-1; TRBD2 aligns across 12 bases. This CDR3 comprises 16 residues. Per the germline V gene, CDR1 is SEHNR and CDR2 is FQNEAQ (reference sequence). The V and J ends lost 5 bases and 2 bases, in that order; junction bases with no gene match: 4. CDR3 nucleotides: TGTGCCAGCAGCCAAAGGACTAGCGGGGCCTACAATGAGCAGTTCTTC. Its protein is CASSQRTSGAYNEQFF. Using reference TRBV7-9 and TRBJ2-1 for the parts outside the CDR3, the full variable domain is DTGVSQNPRHKITKRGQNVTFRCDPISEHNRLYWYRQTLGQGPEFLTYFQNEAQLEKSRLLSDRFSAERPKGSFSTLEIQRTEQGDSAMYLCASSQRTSGAYNEQFFGPGTRLTVL.

This chain uses TRBV5-1 with TRBJ2-1, with TRBD1 identical over 9 bases. The trim removed 0 bases at V and 0 bases at J, leaving 1 base unmatched. The CDR3 length is 16 residues. In germline, CDR1 is SGHRS, CDR2 YFSETQ. The CDR3 region is CASSLGQGGSYNEQFF. DNA for the CDR3: TGCGCCAGCAGCTTGGGACAGGGGGGCTCCTACAATGAGCAGTTCTTC.

This clone has just one count. CDR3 nucleotides: TGTGCCAGCAGTTTGGGGGGGACAGGGCGGTTCGGGGCCCAGCATTTT. It yields the protein CASSLGGTGRFGAQHF. V usage is TRBV6-2 or TRBV6-3 and J usage is TRBJ1-5; TRBD1 agrees at 9 bases. Germline CDR1 and CDR2: MNHEY and SVGEGT. This CDR3 has 16 amino acids. Trimming removed 4 bases from V and 11 bases from J; junction bases left unmatched: 15.

There are a few counts of this clone. The chain links TRBV28 to TRBJ1-3, with D possibly matching TRBD1 (5 bases). V was shortened by 2 bases and J by 4 bases, with 12 bases between the two germline ends. The CDR3 is 15 amino acids. Germline assignment: CDR1 MDHEN and CDR2 SYDVKM. For the CDR3, the DNA is TGTGCCAGCAGTTTAAGGGACTCGGGGGGAAACACCATATATTTT. This translates into CASSLRDSGGNTIYF.

The chain recombines TRBV12-3 or TRBV12-4 with TRBJ1-1; D gene uncertain. V was trimmed by 5 bases and J by 5 bases, leaving 9 bases between them. This CDR3 has 12 amino acids. This CDR3 reads CASSPRQTEAFF. The DNA of the CDR3 is TGTGCCAGCAGTCCCAGGCAAACTGAAGCTTTCTTT.

V is TRBV25-1 and J is TRBJ2-5; TRBD1 aligns across 8 bases. Germline-derived CDR1 and CDR2 are MGHDK and SYGVNS. Trimming took 2 bases from V and 7 from J; bases not matched to a gene: 6. CDR3 length: 14 amino acids. This CDR3 reads CASSEPGGFGTQYF. DNA of the CDR3: TGTGCCAGCAGTGAACCAGGGGGCTTTGGGACCCAGTACTTC.

The chain recombines TRBV19 with TRBJ1-4, with D unclear. Trimming shortened V by 6 bases and J by 7 bases, and 12 bases separated the two germline ends. Looked up from germline, CDR1 is LNHDA and CDR2 is SQIVND (reference sequence). CDR3 length equals 13 residues. The CDR3 loop is CASSGSRGEKLFF. In DNA form, the CDR3 reads TGTGCCAGTAGCGGGAGTAGAGGTGAAAAACTGTTTTTT.

The chain has TRBV4-1 and TRBJ1-2; a possible D gene is TRBD1 (5 bases). V dropped 1 base and J dropped 2 bases, with 11 bases sitting between them. The germline gives CDR1 MGHRA, CDR2 YSYEKL. This CDR3 comprises 15 residues. DNA of the CDR3: TGCGCCAGCAGCCAAGCTCAGCGGGGGAACTATGGCTACACCTTC. Amino acids: CASSQAQRGNYGYTF.

The chain is built from TRBV4-3 and TRBJ1-3; D is ambiguous. This CDR3 is 13 amino acids long. Germline V gene data show CDR1 as LGHNA and CDR2 as YSLEER. Trimming removed 0 bases at V and 4 bases at J, with 4 bases between. Here the CDR3 DNA reads TGCGCCAGCAGCCAAGACATGGGAAACACCATATATTTT. Protein product: CASSQDMGNTIYF.

A note on this clone: Within the sample, other DNA sequences also encode this same CDR3. The rearrangement links TRBV3-1 (or the pseudogene TRBV3-2) to TRBJ1-1, with D perhaps matching TRBD1 (5 bases). The length of the CDR3 is 13 residues. Looked up from germline, CDR1 is LGHDT and CDR2 is YNNKEL (reference sequence). The ends were cut back, 4 bases at V and 1 base at J, with 7 bases in the middle. This CDR3 reads CASSLTGNTEAFF. CDR3 bases: TGTGCCAGCAGCCTTACAGGGAACACTGAAGCTTTCTTT.

The chain uses TRBV28 and TRBJ2-7; TRBD1 is a possible D gene (6 bases). The CDR3 extends over 15 amino acids. Trimming left V 5 bases short and J 7 bases short, with 21 bases between. The germline V gene has CDR1 MDHEN and CDR2 SYDVKM. The CDR3 region is CASSVDRTSTREQYF. DNA of the CDR3: TGTGCCAGCAGTGTTGACAGGACTTCTACTCGGGAGCAGTACTTC.

The chain joins TRBV28 to TRBJ1-5; a possible D gene is TRBD1 (5 bases). Germline values: CDR1 MDHEN, CDR2 SYDVKM. Trimming shortened V by 7 bases and J by 0 bases, and 10 bases separated the two germline ends. This CDR3 comprises 14 residues. CDR3 region: CASTTDDSNQPQHF. Written as DNA, the CDR3 is TGTGCCAGCACGACAGACGATAGCAATCAGCCCCAGCATTTT.

The DNA for the CDR3 is TGTGCCAGCACTGGTCAGGGTTCTAGCACAGATACGCAGTATTTT. Translated: CASTGQGSSTDTQYF. The rearrangement links TRBV2 to TRBJ2-3; the D gene is possibly TRBD1 (5 bases). The CDR3 covers 15 residues. V lost 7 bases, J lost 0 bases, and 14 bases lay in between. The V gene's germline CDR1 is SNHLY and CDR2 FYNNEI.

The chain couples TRBV5-6 to TRBJ1-5; D is undetermined. The CDR3 consists of 12 residues. V gave up 2 bases and J gave up 4 bases, with 4 bases separating them. Germline assignment: CDR1 SGHDT and CDR2 YYEEEE. CDR3 DNA: TGTGCCAGCAGCTTTCAAAATCAGCCCCAGCATTTT. Protein sequence: CASSFQNQPQHF.

The chain is built from TRBV6-5 and TRBJ1-1; D not certain. The CDR3 is 13 amino acids. Germline-derived CDR1 and CDR2 are MNHEY and SVGAGI. V was clipped by 6 bases and J by 3 bases, with 11 bases between them. CDR3 protein: CASSRGRDTEAFF. CDR3 nucleotide sequence: TGTGCCAGCAGCCGGGGTAGGGACACTGAAGCTTTCTTT.

This chain joins TRBV28 and TRBJ1-5; D is possibly TRBD1 (5 bases). The V end was cut by 4 bases, the J end by 8 bases, with 15 bases between. This CDR3 has 14 residues. The germline V gene has CDR1 MDHEN and CDR2 SYDVKM. The CDR3: CASSSRVGFEPQHF. CDR3 in DNA: TGTGCCAGCAGTTCCAGGGTGGGCTTCGAGCCCCAGCATTTT.

The V and J genes are TRBV7-3 and TRBJ1-6; 7 nucleotides agree with TRBD1. The CDR3 has 17 residues. The germline gives CDR1 SGHTA, CDR2 FQGTGA. With 6 bases clipped from V and 5 bases from J, the junction kept 13 bases outside the gene matches. In DNA, the CDR3 is TGTGCCAGCAGTCTAAACTCTGACAGGGAAAATAATTCACCCCTCCACTTT. This translates into CASSLNSDRENNSPLHF.

The J gene is TRBJ1-6, the V gene TRBV28; 10 bases fit TRBD1. In germline, CDR1 is MDHEN, CDR2 SYDVKM. The CDR3 consists of 16 residues. V dropped 6 bases and J dropped 6; count of bases not matched to a gene: 8. CDR3 nucleotide sequence: TGTGCCAGCAGGCCACCGACAGGGGGCGGTAATTCACCCCTCCACTTT. Its translation: CASRPPTGGGNSPLHF.